This TCR beta chain appears in the sequencing data of a study of neurological immune-mediated disorders (dated by TCRdb to the late 2010s). General notes on the study: Among the 34 multiple sclerosis patients, relapsing-remitting MS was present in around 31 and secondary progressive MS was present in 3. Of the approximately 68 subjects in the cohort, some 15 were HAM/TSP patients, about 35 were multiple sclerosis patients, and roughly 20 were healthy controls. The roughly 110 TCR-beta libraries covered PBMC samples along with longitudinal samples, technical triplicates, and paired sorted CD4+ and CD8+ T-cell subsets. Peripheral blood TCR-beta repertoires from HTLV-I-associated myelopathy (HAM/TSP) patients, multiple sclerosis patients and healthy controls were compared by UMI-based sequencing.

Broader findings and caveats from the paper: TCR clonal expansion was highest in HAM/TSP patients and lowest in MS patients, with MS patients falling below even healthy controls. No association of the MS cluster with clinical or MRI features was observed, and the need for larger cohorts was stated by the authors. Phylogenetic analysis grouped repertoires from 18 of 34 MS patients into a cluster of related CDR3 sequences, suggesting a possible repertoire-level signature. No identical CDR3 amino acid sequences were shared among expanded clones across subjects, suggesting private TCR-beta repertoires in all groups.

For the unsorted PBMC libraries, 2 million PBMCs were stored in RNAlater at -80 degrees C until RNA extraction and were used to generate the libraries. The multiple sclerosis patients were enrolled in a US clinical protocol that used magnetic resonance imaging to evaluate disease progression. Peripheral blood was subjected to Ficoll-Hypaque density gradient centrifugation to isolate PBMCs, which were then cryopreserved in liquid nitrogen. The V and J ends are trimmed by 3 bases and 0 bases, leaving 2 bases between them. CDR1 and CDR2, looked up from the germline V gene, are SGDLS and YYNGEE. Counted from cysteine to phenylalanine, this CDR3 has 12 amino acids. Only CDR3 DNA remains: 36 bases, in frame from the first base. cDNA was synthesized by template-switch 5'RACE using a primer carrying a 10-nucleotide random unique molecular identifier by which each TCR transcript was tagged. Every sequencing run yielded over 170 million TCR-beta sequences covering 15-18 subjects. The RNeasy kit was used for extraction of total RNA. TCR-beta VDJ regions were amplified with primers for the TCR constant region and the 5'RACE anchor, using the KAPA Real-time Library Amplification kit. A first PCR added sample indexes and Illumina adaptors, and a second PCR then raised library yield. After Ampure bead purification, the roughly 650 bp TCR product was size-selected on a 2% E-gel SizeSelection system. Library quality was checked on a Bioanalyzer, concentration was measured with Qubit, and libraries were quantified with the Kapa Library Quantification kit before pooling. Libraries were sequenced paired-end 2 x 150 bp on an Illumina HiSeq 2500. To increase sequence diversity, roughly 24-32% phiX was spiked into each library pool. Per the authors' processing: The quality-filtered reads were processed with the UMI-based MiGEC pipeline, whose error correction step removed more than 85% of the raw TCR sequences. VDJ genes were aligned to IMGT germline references, and each clonotype was defined by a unique CDR3 amino acid sequence together with V-J genes. Clonal expansion, Shannon diversity and CDR3 relatedness (CalcPairwiseDistances, ClusterSamples) were evaluated with VDJtools, and phylogenetic trees were built with CLCbio workbench. Clones with at least 8 unique UMIs were defined as expanded, with this threshold being based on coefficient-of-variation modelling across technical triplicates. Clones were called with MiXCR by TCRdb after fastp trimmed the public reads at Q25, and only in-frame beta chains were retained. Every entry covers one CDR3 protein and lists the most common genes and DNA from its rows. The V and J calls were not made by the authors but by TCRdb's processing. The sample records about 95,000 distinct CDR3 sequences, 3.5% of which are singletons. The ten most abundant clones make up 5.5% to 6.5% of the sample.

This clonotype occurred many times. The antigen it recognizes is unknown. The sample holds no much larger clone one base away, and base qualities are not on file. The source material was PBMCs. The sequence is built from TRBV9 and TRBJ2-3; the D segment cannot be called with confidence. The TCR comes from a woman aged 18-29 years with multiple sclerosis. The DNA reads as follows: TGTGCCAGCAGCGGGAGCACAGATACGCAGTATTTT. Its protein is CASSGSTDTQYF.